This entry describes one TCR beta chain. Which antigen it targets is not known. Qualities for individual bases were not recorded, and no much larger clone is one base off. Via the germline V gene, CDR1 is SGHRS and CDR2 YFSETQ. From the cysteine through the phenylalanine, the CDR3 covers 14 amino acids. Here the CDR3 DNA is all that survives: 42 bases in frame from base 1. Trimming accounts for 10 bases at V and 0 bases at J, while the number of junction bases matched to no gene is 9. The immunoSEQ Assay, a bias-controlled multiplex PCR, was used to amplify TCRbeta CDR3 regions from genomic DNA. Under the source paper's analysis protocol: Within the assay, amplification of reference gene primers was used to estimate how many nucleated cells each sample contained. To quantify the absolute abundance of each unique TCRbeta CDR3 rearrangement, sequence reads were collapsed and filtered. Productive Simpson clonality was computed per sample as the square root of Simpson's diversity index over productive rearrangements. TCRdb took this table from immuneACCESS and kept in-frame rearrangements with V and J called. Such tables lack part of the clones; where checked against another copy, unresolved V genes explain under half of the gap, and the rest is unexplained. D and trimming were read from the DNA, whereas the V and J calls and clone size are those reported in that table. Present in this sample are 200,000 or so clones, 85% to 90% of which were seen just once. The ten largest clones take up roughly 2.6% of the sample.

One collaborating source in Seattle enrolled patients during active infection and followed them longitudinally through the course of disease. The collaborating institutions used their own protocols to collect whole blood in K2EDTA tubes. For TCRbeta analysis, collaborator samples were shipped as frozen whole blood, as isolated PBMCs, or as DNA extracted from either sample type. This specimen comes from a study of blood T cell repertoires in COVID-19 (dated by TCRdb to the early 2020s). Notes on the research overall: Samples from collaborators originated in the United States, Italy and Spain and spanned both the acute and convalescent phases of COVID-19. The samples were drawn from two sources: the first 160 participants of the ongoing ImmuneRACE study, and 1,000 to 1,500 subjects contributed by 6 global collaborators. The repertoires were released in a freely available public database meant as a resource for research on the immune response to SARS-CoV-2. Deeply sampled blood TCRbeta repertoires from subjects exposed to, actively infected with, or recovered from COVID-19 were included in the dataset. Where HLA class I and class II types were available, the types were taken from metadata supplied by the sample provider, not from assay-based typing. The prospective study material was composed of cDNA or gDNA derived from T cells, B-cell-depleted T cells, or PBMCs. Nearly every sample came with metadata listing a de-identified subject ID, COVID-19 status, age in years and sex.

Broad study findings and their caveats: The quantity of clinical and demographic metadata differed by source and by participant and was supplied without curation.

The specimen sequenced was peripheral blood. This sequence uses TRBV5-1 and TRBJ2-5, with 7 bases matching TRBD1. The sequence was collected from a man aged 25 to 45 with COVID-19, enrolled during active disease. The DNA sequence is given as TGCGCCTCACAGGGGTCCCCCTACCAAGAGACCCAGTACTTC. This gives the protein CASQGSPYQETQYF.